Shown below are 21 T cell receptor beta chains from a single sample sequenced in a study of blood T cell repertoires in COVID-19. Assay: immunoSEQ multiplex PCR; the TCRdb copy retains only in-frame clones and omits some. The table includes roughly 40,000 clones, roughly 90% detected once. The specimen sequenced was peripheral blood. These receptors were obtained from a human donor in a cohort sampled during active COVID-19.

On this clone itself: Other DNA sequences within the sample encode an identical CDR3. The rearrangement joins TRBV7-9 to TRBJ1-3; D ambiguous. CDR3 length: 15 amino acids. The V gene's germline CDR1 is SEHNR and CDR2 FQNEAQ (reference sequence). V lost 1 base and J lost 0, with 7 bases in between. The CDR3 is CASSLGQHSGNTIYF. CDR3 sequence (DNA): TGTGCCAGCAGCTTAGGTCAACACTCTGGAAACACCATATATTTT.

This sequence joins TRBV7-9 and TRBJ2-7, with D possibly being TRBD2 (6 bases). Trimming removed 5 bases from V and 2 bases from J, with 13 bases in between. The CDR3 extends over 14 amino acids. Per the germline V gene, CDR1 is SEHNR and CDR2 is FQNEAQ (reference sequence). In nucleotides, the CDR3 is TGTGCCAGCAGCACCTCGACGGGAGCCTACGAGCAGTACTTC. It translates to CASSTSTGAYEQYF.

V and J are TRBV25-1 and TRBJ2-5; TRBD2 might be the D (6 bases). This CDR3 is built from 12 residues. V lost 6 bases and J lost 3, with 8 bases in between. CDR1 is MGHDK and CDR2 is SYGVNS in the germline V gene. The CDR3 DNA follows: TGTGCCAGCAGCGGACTAAAAGAGACCCAGTACTTC. This gives the protein CASSGLKETQYF.

The chain carries TRBV7-2 and TRBJ2-7; 8 nucleotides agree with TRBD2. With 3 bases clipped from V and 1 base from J, the junction kept 8 bases outside the gene matches. CDR1 SGHTA and CDR2 FQGNSA come from the germline V gene. The CDR3 totals 16 residues. CDR3 loop: CASSLAGSGISYEQYF. CDR3 nucleotide sequence: TGTGCCAGCAGCTTGGCGGGTAGCGGGATTTCCTACGAGCAGTACTTC.

The rearrangement links TRBV30 to TRBJ1-2; possible D gene TRBD1, 5 bases. Germline V gene data show CDR1 as GTSNPN and CDR2 as SVGIG (reference sequence). The germline V and J ends were trimmed by 1 base and 5 bases, with 17 bases remaining between them. The length of the CDR3 is 15 residues. The CDR3: CAWSDGSGAGYGYTF. The CDR3 DNA is TGTGCCTGGAGTGACGGTAGTGGGGCAGGTTATGGCTACACCTTC. Together with reference TRBV30 and TRBJ1-2, the CDR3 gives the full variable domain: SQTIHQWPATLVQPVGSPLSLECTVEGTSNPNLYWYRQAAGRGLQLLFYSVGIGQISSEVPQNLSASRPQDRQFILSSKKLLLSDSGFYLCAWSDGSGAGYGYTFGSGTRLTVV.

The rearrangement uses TRBV19 and TRBJ2-7, with D possibly being TRBD2 (6 bases). V dropped 3 bases and J dropped 3 bases, with 12 bases sitting between them. The CDR3 length is 14 residues. Germline V gene lookup returns CDR1 LNHDA and CDR2 SQIVND (reference sequence). The CDR3 is CASSMAGPLYEQYF. As DNA, the CDR3 is TGTGCCAGTAGTATGGCGGGACCCCTCTACGAGCAGTACTTC.

The rearrangement uses TRBV3-1 (or the pseudogene TRBV3-2) and TRBJ2-5; TRBD2 matches 9 bases. Germline lookup yields CDR1 LGHDT and CDR2 YNNKEL (reference sequence). Trimming cost V 5 bases and J 1 base; bases outside gene matches: 8. This CDR3 is 16 amino acids long. This CDR3 is CASSAGSGGTQETQYF. CDR3 DNA sequence: TGTGCCAGCAGCGCCGGAAGCGGGGGGACCCAAGAGACCCAGTACTTC.

The rearrangement links TRBV7-2 to TRBJ2-1, with 12 bases fitting TRBD2. CDR1 is SGHTA and CDR2 is FQGNSA in the germline V gene. This CDR3 spans 19 amino acids. The V gene end was trimmed by 2 bases and the J gene end by 0 bases; junction bases not matched to a gene: 8. The CDR3 loop is CASSLPSLAGGDSYNEQFF. The DNA of the CDR3 is TGTGCCAGCAGCTTACCGAGTCTAGCGGGAGGGGACTCCTACAATGAGCAGTTCTTC.

This chain joins TRBV27 and TRBJ1-6; 9 bases match TRBD1. This CDR3 has 14 residues. CDR1 MNHEY and CDR2 SMNVEV come from the germline V gene (reference sequence). Unmatched junction bases numbered 5, after V lost 6 bases and J lost 8 bases. The CDR3 region is CASSGTGRYSPLHF. The DNA for the CDR3 is TGTGCCAGCAGCGGGACAGGGAGATATTCACCCCTCCACTTT.

The chain carries TRBV3-1 (or the pseudogene TRBV3-2) and TRBJ1-6; no clear D. The ends were cut back, 0 bases at V and 10 bases at J, with 13 bases in the middle. CDR1 and CDR2 from the germline V gene are LGHDT and YNNKEL (reference sequence). This CDR3 is built from 15 residues. CDR3 bases: TGTGCCAGCAGCCAAGAGAGGGCAGCTTTATCACCCCTCCACTTT. It codes for CASSQERAALSPLHF.

The CDR3 region is CASSLDRITNTGELFF. The CDR3 DNA reads as TGTGCCAGCAGCTTGGACAGAATAACGAACACCGGGGAGCTGTTTTTT. The chain links TRBV7-3 to TRBJ2-2, with D possibly matching TRBD1 (6 bases). V was pared by 3 bases and J by 0 bases, with 11 bases between. The CDR3 runs to 16 residues. Per germline, CDR1 SGHTA and CDR2 FQGTGA. Full variable domain (remainder filled in from reference TRBV7-3 and TRBJ2-2): GAGVSQTPSNKVTEKGKYVELRCDPISGHTALYWYRQSLGQGPEFLIYFQGTGAADDSGLPNDRFFAVRPEGSVSTLKIQRTERGDSAVYLCASSLDRITNTGELFFGEGSRLTVL.

This sequence joins TRBV7-9 and TRBJ2-7; 12 bases line up with TRBD1. The CDR3 loop spans 15 amino acids. J gave up 6 bases and V 5 bases, and 8 bases lay outside the gene matches. The germline V gene encodes CDR1 SEHNR and CDR2 FQNEAQ (reference sequence). The CDR3, as DNA: TGTGCCAGCAGCGCTCCGGGACAGGGGGCGTCCGAGCAGTACTTC. Protein sequence: CASSAPGQGASEQYF.

The chain joins TRBV7-8 to TRBJ1-3; 7 nucleotides align to TRBD1. Per the germline V gene, CDR1 is SGHVS and CDR2 is FQNEAQ. J was trimmed by 2 bases and V by 5 bases; bases with no gene match: 9. CDR3 length equals 16 residues. The CDR3 bases are TGTGCCAGCAGCCCCAACAGGGGAAAGGCTGGAAACACCATATATTTT. Amino acids: CASSPNRGKAGNTIYF. The full variable domain, its missing parts supplied by reference TRBV7-8 and TRBJ1-3, is GAGVSQSPRYKVAKRGQDVALRCDPISGHVSLFWYQQALGQGPEFLTYFQNEAQLDKSGLPSDRFFAERPEGSVSTLKIQRTQQEDSAVYLCASSPNRGKAGNTIYFGEGSWLTVV.

The chain combines TRBV18 with TRBJ2-7; possibly TRBD1 for D (5 bases). The V gene's germline CDR1 is KGHSH and CDR2 LQKENI. The CDR3 has 15 amino acids. Trimming shortened V by 0 bases and J by 7 bases, and 16 bases separated the two germline ends. The CDR3 region is CASSPPTTDVFEQYF. CDR3 nucleotide sequence: TGTGCCAGCTCACCACCGACGACAGACGTCTTTGAGCAGTACTTC.

This rearrangement joins TRBV7-3 to TRBJ2-6; 9 nucleotides line up with TRBD1. Germline assignment: CDR1 SGHTA and CDR2 FQGTGA. V lost 1 base, J lost 1 base, and 8 bases stayed unmatched. The CDR3 has 19 residues. CDR3 nucleotide sequence: TGTGCCAGCAGCTTAAAAGGCCCGACAGGGGGTTCTGGGGCCAACGTCCTGACTTTC. Its protein product is CASSLKGPTGGSGANVLTF.

This rearrangement joins TRBV18 to TRBJ2-3, with 14 bases that match TRBD2. The CDR3 contains 22 residues. V shed 4 bases, J shed 0 bases, and the junction held 18 bases outside the gene matches. Germline V CDR1 and CDR2: KGHSH, LQKENI. The CDR3 spells CASSLTGQPGLAGASSTDTQYF. CDR3 coding DNA: TGTGCCAGCTCACTAACGGGACAACCGGGACTAGCGGGAGCCTCTAGCACAGATACGCAGTATTTT. The full variable domain, its missing parts supplied by reference TRBV18 and TRBJ2-3, is NAGVMQNPRHLVRRRGQEARLRCSPMKGHSHVYWYRQLPEEGLKFMVYLQKENIIDESGMPKERFSAEFPKEGPSILRIQQVVRGDSAAYFCASSLTGQPGLAGASSTDTQYFGPGTRLTVL.

This chain joins TRBV3-1 (or the pseudogene TRBV3-2) and TRBJ2-1, with 10 bases identical to TRBD2. The CDR3 covers 16 residues. Looked up from germline, CDR1 is LGHDT and CDR2 is YNNKEL (reference sequence). The junction had 3 bases not matched to a gene; V was cut back by 1 base and J by 3 bases. The CDR3 nucleotides read TGTGCCAGCAGCCAAGGGACTAGCGGAGACTACAATGAGCAGTTCTTC. This codes for CASSQGTSGDYNEQFF.

The chain recombines TRBV7-9 with TRBJ1-1, with TRBD1 matching over 10 bases. The CDR3 covers 14 residues. Germline loops: CDR1 SEHNR, CDR2 FQNEAQ (reference sequence). V was clipped by 1 base and J by 5 bases; unmatched bases: 1. The CDR3: CASSLGQGATEAFF. As DNA, the CDR3 is TGTGCCAGCAGCTTAGGACAGGGGGCAACTGAAGCTTTCTTT.

CDR3 amino acids: CASSVTGFPPQHF. In nucleotides, the CDR3 is TGTGCCAGCAGCGTAACAGGGTTCCCGCCCCAGCATTTT. This rearrangement joins TRBV5-6 to TRBJ1-5; D possibly corresponds to TRBD1 (6 bases). CDR1 is SGHDT, CDR2 YYEEEE, per germline. V gave up 4 bases and J gave up 9 bases, with 14 bases separating them. The CDR3 consists of 13 residues.

The chain is built from TRBV10-3 and TRBJ1-1, with TRBD1 matching over 11 bases. The CDR3 loop spans 14 amino acids. V dropped 4 bases and J dropped 7; count of bases not matched to a gene: 5. The germline V gene encodes CDR1 ENHRY and CDR2 SYGVKD. Here the CDR3 reads CAISVRDRGYEAFF. The CDR3 nucleotides read TGTGCCATCAGTGTTAGGGACAGGGGGTATGAAGCTTTCTTT.

V is TRBV19 and J is TRBJ2-7, with TRBD2 as a possible D gene (7 bases). Germline V gives CDR1 LNHDA, CDR2 SQIVND (reference sequence). The CDR3 has 13 amino acids. The V gene lost 9 bases and the J gene lost 4 bases, with 16 bases spanning the gap. CDR3 amino acids: CASREGGRYEQYF. In DNA, the CDR3 is TGTGCCAGCAGGGAGGGGGGGCGTTACGAGCAGTACTTC.